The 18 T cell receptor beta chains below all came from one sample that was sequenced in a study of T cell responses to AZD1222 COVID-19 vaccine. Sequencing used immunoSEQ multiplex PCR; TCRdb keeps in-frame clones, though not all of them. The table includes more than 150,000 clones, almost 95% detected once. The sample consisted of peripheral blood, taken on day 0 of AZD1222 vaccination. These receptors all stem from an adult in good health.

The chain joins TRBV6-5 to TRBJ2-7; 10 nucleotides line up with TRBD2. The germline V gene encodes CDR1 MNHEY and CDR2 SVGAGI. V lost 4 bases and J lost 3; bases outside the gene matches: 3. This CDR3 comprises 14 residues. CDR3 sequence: CASSLTSGFYEQYF. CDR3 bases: TGTGCCAGCAGTTTGACTAGCGGGTTCTACGAGCAGTACTTC.

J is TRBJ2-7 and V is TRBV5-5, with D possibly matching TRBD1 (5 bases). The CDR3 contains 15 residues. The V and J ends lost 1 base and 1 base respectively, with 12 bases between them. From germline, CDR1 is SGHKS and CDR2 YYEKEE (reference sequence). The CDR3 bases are TGTGCCAGCAGCTTGTTTCAGGGTGGGTCCTACGAGCAGTACTTC. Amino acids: CASSLFQGGSYEQYF. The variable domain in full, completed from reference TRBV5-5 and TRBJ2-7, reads DAGVTQSPTHLIKTRGQQVTLRCSPISGHKSVSWYQQVLGQGPQFIFQYYEKEERGRGNFPDRFSARQFPNYSSELNVNALLLGDSALYLCASSLFQGGSYEQYFGPGTRLTVT.

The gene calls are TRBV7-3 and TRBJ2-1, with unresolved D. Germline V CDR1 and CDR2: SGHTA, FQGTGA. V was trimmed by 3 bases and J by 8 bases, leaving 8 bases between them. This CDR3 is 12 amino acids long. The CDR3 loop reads CASSFGADEQFF. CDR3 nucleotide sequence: TGTGCCAGCAGCTTCGGAGCTGATGAGCAGTTCTTC.

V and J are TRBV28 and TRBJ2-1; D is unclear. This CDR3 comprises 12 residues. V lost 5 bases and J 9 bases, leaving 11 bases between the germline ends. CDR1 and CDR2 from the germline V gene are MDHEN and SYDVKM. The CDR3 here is CASSPTIREQFF. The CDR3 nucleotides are TGTGCCAGCAGTCCAACGATCCGTGAGCAGTTCTTC.

The DNA for the CDR3 is TGTGCCAGCTCACGTCAAGTTGAGACCGGGGAAAAACTGTTTTTT. It is translated as CASSRQVETGEKLFF. V and J are TRBV18 and TRBJ1-4; the D is unclear. Germline values: CDR1 KGHSH, CDR2 LQKENI. The CDR3 contains 15 residues. V was shortened by 4 bases and J by 8 bases, with 17 bases between the two germline ends.

The CDR3 region has the DNA TGCGCCAGCAGCCAACCTAATAATGAGCAGTTCTTC. Its translation: CASSQPNNEQFF. The V call is TRBV4-1, the J call TRBJ2-1; D not certain. Trimming took 2 bases from V and 7 from J, leaving 6 bases between them. CDR3 size: 12 residues. Germline V CDR1 and CDR2: MGHRA, YSYEKL.

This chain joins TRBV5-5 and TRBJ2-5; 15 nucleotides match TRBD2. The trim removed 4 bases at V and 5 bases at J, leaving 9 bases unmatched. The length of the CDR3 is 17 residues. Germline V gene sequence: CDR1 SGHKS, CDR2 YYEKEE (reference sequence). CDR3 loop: CASSTWTSGRAGETQYF. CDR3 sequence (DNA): TGTGCCAGCAGCACCTGGACTAGCGGGAGGGCCGGTGAGACCCAGTACTTC.

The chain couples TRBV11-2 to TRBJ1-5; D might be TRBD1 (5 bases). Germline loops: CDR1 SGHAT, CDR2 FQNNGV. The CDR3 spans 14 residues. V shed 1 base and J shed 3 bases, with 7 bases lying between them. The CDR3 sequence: CASSLVRVNQPQHF. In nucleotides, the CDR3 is TGTGCCAGCAGCTTAGTCAGGGTCAATCAGCCCCAGCATTTT.

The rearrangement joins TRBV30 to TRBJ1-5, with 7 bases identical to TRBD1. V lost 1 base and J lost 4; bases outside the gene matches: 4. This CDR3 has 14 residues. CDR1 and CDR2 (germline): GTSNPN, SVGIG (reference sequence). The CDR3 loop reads CAWSGGGPNQPQHF. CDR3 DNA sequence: TGTGCCTGGAGTGGAGGGGGCCCTAATCAGCCCCAGCATTTT.

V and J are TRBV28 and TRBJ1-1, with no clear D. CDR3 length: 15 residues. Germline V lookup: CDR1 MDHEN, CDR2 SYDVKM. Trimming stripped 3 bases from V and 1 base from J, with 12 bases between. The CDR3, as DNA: TGTGCCAGCAGTTTGGCCGGTGGTACGAACACTGAAGCTTTCTTT. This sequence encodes CASSLAGGTNTEAFF.

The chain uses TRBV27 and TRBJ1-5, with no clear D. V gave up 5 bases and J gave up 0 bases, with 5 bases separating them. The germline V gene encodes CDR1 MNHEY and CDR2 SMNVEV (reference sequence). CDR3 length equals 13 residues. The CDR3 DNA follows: TGTGCCAGCAGTCAGAATAGCAATCAGCCCCAGCATTTT. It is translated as CASSQNSNQPQHF.

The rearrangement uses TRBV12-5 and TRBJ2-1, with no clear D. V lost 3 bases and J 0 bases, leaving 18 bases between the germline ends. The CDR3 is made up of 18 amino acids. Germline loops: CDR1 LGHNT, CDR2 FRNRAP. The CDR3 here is CASGFSGLHISSYNEQFF. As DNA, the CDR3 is TGTGCTAGTGGTTTTAGTGGCCTCCACATTAGCTCCTACAATGAGCAGTTCTTC.

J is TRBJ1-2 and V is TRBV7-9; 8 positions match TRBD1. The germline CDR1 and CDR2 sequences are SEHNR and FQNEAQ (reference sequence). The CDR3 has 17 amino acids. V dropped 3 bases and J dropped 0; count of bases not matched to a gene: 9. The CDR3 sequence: CASSFPGQVVSNYGYTF. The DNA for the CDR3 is TGTGCCAGCAGCTTCCCGGGACAGGTCGTTTCTAACTATGGCTACACCTTC.

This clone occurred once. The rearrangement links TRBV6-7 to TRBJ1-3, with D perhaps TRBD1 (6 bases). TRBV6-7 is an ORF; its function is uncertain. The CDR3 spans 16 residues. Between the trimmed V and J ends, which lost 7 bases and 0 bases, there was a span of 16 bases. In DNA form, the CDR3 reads TGTGCCAGCACCTTCCTCAACAGGGCCTCTGGAAACACCATATATTTT. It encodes CASTFLNRASGNTIYF.

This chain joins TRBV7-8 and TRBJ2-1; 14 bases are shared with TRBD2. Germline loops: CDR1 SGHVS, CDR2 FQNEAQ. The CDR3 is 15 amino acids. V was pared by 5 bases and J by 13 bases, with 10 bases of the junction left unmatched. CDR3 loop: CASSTPGLAGVSQFF. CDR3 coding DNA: TGTGCCAGCAGCACTCCGGGACTAGCGGGAGTATCCCAGTTCTTC. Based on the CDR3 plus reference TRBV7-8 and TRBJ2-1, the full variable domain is GAGVSQSPRYKVAKRGQDVALRCDPISGHVSLFWYQQALGQGPEFLTYFQNEAQLDKSGLPSDRFFAERPEGSVSTLKIQRTQQEDSAVYLCASSTPGLAGVSQFFGPGTRLTVL.

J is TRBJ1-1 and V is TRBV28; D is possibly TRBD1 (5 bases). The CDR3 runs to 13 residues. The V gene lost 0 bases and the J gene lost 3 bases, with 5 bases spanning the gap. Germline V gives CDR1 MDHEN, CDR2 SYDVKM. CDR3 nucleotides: TGTGCCAGCAGTTTATGGGGGGACACTGAAGCTTTCTTT. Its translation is CASSLWGDTEAFF.

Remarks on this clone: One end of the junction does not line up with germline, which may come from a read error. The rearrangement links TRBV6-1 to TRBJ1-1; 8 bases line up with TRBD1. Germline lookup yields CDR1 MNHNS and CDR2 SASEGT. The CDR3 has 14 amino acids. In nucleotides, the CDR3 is TGTGCCAGCAGGGAAGGGGACAGGCACACTGAAGCTTTCTTT. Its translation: CASREGDRHTEAFF.

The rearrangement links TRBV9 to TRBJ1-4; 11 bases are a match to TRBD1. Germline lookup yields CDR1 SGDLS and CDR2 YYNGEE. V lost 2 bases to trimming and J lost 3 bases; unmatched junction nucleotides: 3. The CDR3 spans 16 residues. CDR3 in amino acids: CASSVGQGAANEKLFF. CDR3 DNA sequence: TGTGCCAGCAGCGTTGGACAGGGGGCTGCTAATGAAAAACTGTTTTTT.